This T cell receptor (beta chain) was identified in a study of blood T cell repertoires in COVID-19. Study in general: COVID-19 samples from acute and convalescent phases originated in the United States, Italy and Spain. Sample material is recorded as cDNA or gDNA derived from T cells, B-cell-depleted T cells, or PBMCs.

The CDR3 has 15 amino acids. V was pared by 5 bases and J by 1 base, with 3 bases of the junction left unmatched. CDR1 is MNHEY, CDR2 SVGEGT, per germline. Original handling: It was from reference gene primer amplification that nucleated cell counts were estimated. Repertoires were generated with immunoSEQ multiplex PCR, while TCRdb's copy carries only in-frame clones and drops some. V and J calls and clone size are copied from that table; D and trimming were computed from the DNA. The sample records 65,000 to 85,000 clones, 80% to 90% being singletons. The sample consisted of peripheral blood. This rearrangement joins TRBV6-2 or TRBV6-3 to TRBJ2-4; 9 nucleotides line up with TRBD2. The TCR comes from a man aged 50 or older with active COVID-19. The CDR3 loop is CASSPSGRAKNIQYF. CDR3 nucleotide sequence: TGTGCCAGCAGTCCGAGCGGGAGGGCCAAAAACATTCAGTACTTC.